The 20 T cell receptor beta chains reported below all come from one sample, sequenced in a study of shared clonotypes between healthy human individuals. Repertoires were generated with immunoSEQ multiplex PCR, while TCRdb's copy carries only in-frame clones and drops some. Among about 2.1 million clones, more than 85% were seen once, and the ten largest hold roughly 1.7%. As defined, naive CD8 cells were CD45RO-negative and positively selected for CCR7, with terminally differentiated effector memory CD45RA+ cells excluded. The sample taken for sequencing was naive CD8+ T cells from PBMCs. These TCRs come from a man between 18 and 35 years old in good health. Some clones in this sample may be carry-over from other donors' samples.

The CDR3 DNA reads TGTGCCAGCAGCCAACGATGGGGGACCGAGGCGGGCTACGAGCAGTACTTC. Residues: CASSQRWGTEAGYEQYF. The V call is TRBV4-2, the J call TRBJ2-7; the D call may be TRBD1 or TRBD2 (5 bases each). In germline, CDR1 is LGHNA, CDR2 YNFKEQ. V was trimmed by 2 bases and J by 3 bases, leaving 20 bases between them. The CDR3 spans 17 residues.

This sequence joins TRBV28 and TRBJ2-7; no definite D call. Germline loops: CDR1 MDHEN, CDR2 SYDVKM. CDR3 length: 14 amino acids. The V gene lost 4 bases and the J gene lost 0 bases, with 10 bases spanning the gap. Here the CDR3 DNA reads TGTGCCAGCAGTTCTGACTTACCCTCCTACGAGCAGTACTTC. Protein: CASSSDLPSYEQYF.

This clone appeared a few times. The V gene is TRBV14, the J gene TRBJ1-1, with 8 nucleotides matching TRBD1. There are 17 residues in the CDR3. With V trimmed by 0 bases and J by 3 bases, 9 bases remained unmatched. Germline CDR1 and CDR2: SGHDN and FVKESK. CDR3: CASSQDTGGIVDTEAFF. CDR3 DNA sequence: TGTGCCAGCAGCCAAGATACAGGGGGGATCGTCGACACTGAAGCTTTCTTT.

This chain uses TRBV7-9 with TRBJ2-2, with 8 positions matching TRBD2. Germline CDR1 and CDR2: SEHNR and FQNEAQ (reference sequence). V lost 3 bases, J lost 1 base, and 7 bases stayed unmatched. The CDR3 sequence is 17 residues long. In nucleotides, the CDR3 is TGTGCCAGCAGCTTGCCCCCCGCGGGAGGGAACACCGGGGAGCTGTTTTTT. Translating gives CASSLPPAGGNTGELFF.

The chain uses TRBV19 and TRBJ1-4; D not certain. The germline CDR1 and CDR2 sequences are LNHDA and SQIVND (reference sequence). The CDR3 has 11 residues. Trimming removed 5 bases at V and 7 bases at J, with 5 bases between. The DNA of the CDR3 is TGTGCCAGTAGTGACTTTGAAAAACTGTTTTTT. The encoded protein is CASSDFEKLFF. The variable domain in full, completed from reference TRBV19 and TRBJ1-4, reads DGGITQSPKYLFRKEGQNVTLSCEQNLNHDAMYWYRQDPGQGLRLIYYSQIVNDFQKGDIAEGYSVSREKKESFPLTVTSAQKNPTAFYLCASSDFEKLFFGSGTQLSVL.

Worth noting for this clone: Other DNA variants within this sample encode the same CDR3. V gene TRBV9 combines with J gene TRBJ2-2; D call uncertain. Trimming took off 0 bases at V and 2 bases at J, with 8 bases between the two ends. Germline CDR1 and CDR2: SGDLS and YYNGEE. This CDR3 region has 15 residues. The CDR3 reads CASSVERVNTGELFF. CDR3 in DNA: TGTGCCAGCAGCGTAGAGCGAGTCAACACCGGGGAGCTGTTTTTT.

Concerning this clone itself: Other nucleotide sequences in the sample specify the same CDR3. V usage is TRBV19 and J usage is TRBJ1-5, with D possibly being TRBD1 (6 bases). The CDR3 runs to 13 residues. Germline lookup yields CDR1 LNHDA and CDR2 SQIVND (reference sequence). V was clipped by 8 bases and J by 3 bases, with 11 bases between them. DNA of the CDR3: TGTGCCAGTTCAGGGGTTTTCAATCAGCCCCAGCATTTT. Translation: CASSGVFNQPQHF.

Turning to this clone: Other DNA sequences in the sample encode the same CDR3. The chain is built from TRBV19 and TRBJ1-2; possible D gene TRBD1, 5 bases. Trimming removed 3 bases at V and 2 bases at J, with 7 bases between. Germline V gene lookup returns CDR1 LNHDA and CDR2 SQIVND (reference sequence). This CDR3 spans 13 amino acids. The CDR3 DNA reads TGTGCCAGTAGTATTGGGGGGAACTATGGCTACACCTTC. This sequence encodes CASSIGGNYGYTF.

This clone was picked up one time. The chain carries TRBV19 and TRBJ2-3; D may correspond to TRBD1 or TRBD2 (5 bases each). Germline V gives CDR1 LNHDA, CDR2 SQIVND (reference sequence). Trimming took 5 bases from V and 2 from J, leaving 20 bases between them. The CDR3 runs 17 residues. CDR3 residues: CASSERYGRDHTDTQYF. The CDR3 DNA reads TGTGCCAGTAGTGAACGGTATGGCAGGGACCACACAGATACGCAGTATTTT.

V and J are TRBV13 and TRBJ1-2; weak D call: TRBD1 (5 bases). Germline V lookup: CDR1 PRHDT, CDR2 FYEKMQ (reference sequence). V was clipped by 3 bases and J by 8 bases, with 10 bases between them. The CDR3 contains 12 residues. This CDR3 reads CASSLDTDGYTF. CDR3 coding DNA: TGTGCCAGCAGCTTGGACACGGACGGCTACACCTTC.

The J gene is TRBJ2-5, the V gene TRBV4-1; D remains unclear. The V gene lost 2 bases and the J gene lost 0 bases, with 10 bases spanning the gap. The germline V gene has CDR1 MGHRA and CDR2 YSYEKL. The CDR3 has 15 amino acids. CDR3 DNA: TGCGCCAGCAGCCAACCGTACCAGTACCAAGAGACCCAGTACTTC. Protein sequence: CASSQPYQYQETQYF.

The chain employs TRBV29-1 and TRBJ2-7; no firm D call. CDR1 is SQVTM, CDR2 ANQGSEA, per germline. V was shortened by 4 bases and J by 1 base, with 11 bases between the two germline ends. This CDR3 is built from 13 residues. For the CDR3, the DNA is TGCAGCGTTGGGATAAGGAGATCCTACGAGCAGTACTTC. It encodes CSVGIRRSYEQYF.

The CDR3, as DNA: TGTGCCAGCACCCTGGGACAGGGGTCTTCCTACGAGCAGTACTTC. It specifies CASTLGQGSSYEQYF. The V call is TRBV2, the J call TRBJ2-7; the match to TRBD1 covers 10 bases. The V segment lost 7 bases and the J segment 1 base; nucleotides outside the gene matches: 7. This CDR3 is built from 15 residues. Germline-derived CDR1 and CDR2 are SNHLY and FYNNEI.

The genes are TRBV9 and TRBJ2-1; 10 nucleotides agree with TRBD2. From germline, CDR1 is SGDLS and CDR2 YYNGEE. V dropped 4 bases and J dropped 6; count of bases not matched to a gene: 7. This CDR3 is 15 amino acids long. CDR3: CASSIAGGLANEQFF. CDR3 DNA sequence: TGTGCCAGCAGCATAGCGGGAGGCCTAGCCAATGAGCAGTTCTTC.

The chain couples TRBV4-1 to TRBJ2-7; TRBD1 matches 9 bases. V shed 0 bases, J shed 0 bases, and the junction held 9 bases outside the gene matches. CDR3 length: 18 amino acids. Germline CDR1 reads MGHRA; CDR2 reads YSYEKL. The CDR3 DNA sequence: TGCGCCAGCAGCCAAGAATGGACAGGGGCCAAGCACTCCTACGAGCAGTACTTC. It translates to CASSQEWTGAKHSYEQYF.

The chain employs TRBV5-1 and TRBJ2-5, with TRBD1 identical over 8 bases. After removal of 4 bases from V and 5 bases from J, the junction contained 10 bases not matched to a gene. The CDR3 extends over 15 amino acids. Germline CDR1 is SGHRS and CDR2 is YFSETQ. The CDR3 coding sequence is TGCGCCAGCAGCGTAGCAGGGGGCTCAGGGGAGACCCAGTACTTC. Translation: CASSVAGGSGETQYF.

The J gene is TRBJ1-2, the V gene TRBV6-4, with D tentatively TRBD1 (6 bases). The CDR3 length is 15 residues. V was trimmed by 3 bases and J by 7 bases, leaving 18 bases between them. Germline loops: CDR1 MRHNA, CDR2 SNTAGT. The CDR3 sequence: CASSESPWGGRGYTF. As DNA, the CDR3 is TGTGCCAGCAGTGAATCGCCTTGGGGGGGCCGTGGCTACACCTTC.

The chain is built from TRBV13 and TRBJ2-2; D is uncertain. CDR3 length: 14 amino acids. Germline CDR1 is PRHDT and CDR2 is FYEKMQ (reference sequence). V was trimmed by 6 bases and J by 6 bases, leaving 14 bases between them. This CDR3 reads CASRDFKEPGELFF. Written as DNA, the CDR3 is TGTGCCAGCAGGGATTTCAAGGAACCCGGGGAGCTGTTTTTT.

The genes are TRBV7-2 and TRBJ2-1; D is possibly TRBD1 or TRBD2 (5 bases each). Germline V gene sequence: CDR1 SGHTA, CDR2 FQGNSA. The CDR3 has 17 amino acids. Trimming cost V 6 bases and J 0 bases, with 18 bases left between them. CDR3 nucleotide sequence: TGTGCCAGCAGTTACGCCGGGGCTCCGAGCTCCTACAATGAGCAGTTCTTC. It is translated as CASSYAGAPSSYNEQFF.

The V and J genes are TRBV5-1 and TRBJ2-1; TRBD1 might be the D (5 bases). Germline assignment: CDR1 SGHRS and CDR2 YFSETQ. V was clipped by 5 bases and J by 2 bases, with 8 bases between them. CDR3 length: 13 amino acids. The CDR3 reads CASRGAAYNEQFF. The DNA of the CDR3 is TGCGCCAGCAGAGGGGCGGCCTACAATGAGCAGTTCTTC.